This TCR beta chain is from a study of blood T cell repertoires in COVID-19. For the study at large: Both acute and convalescent COVID-19 samples were obtained from the United States, Italy and Spain.

V lost 4 bases and J lost 4; bases outside the gene matches: 4. The CDR3 is 15 residues long. Germline lookup yields CDR1 SGHTA and CDR2 FQGNSA. Original processing notes: It was from reference gene primer amplification that nucleated cell counts were estimated. Sequencing used immunoSEQ multiplex PCR; TCRdb keeps in-frame clones, though not all of them. V and J calls plus clone size are reproduced from that table; the DNA served to infer D and trimming. The data hold 200,000 to 300,000 clones, with about 86% observed a single time. Material: peripheral blood. The TCR was taken from a man younger than 40 with active or convalescent COVID-19. The V gene is TRBV7-2, the J gene TRBJ2-5; 12 bases are shared with TRBD2. Here the CDR3 DNA reads TGTGCCAGCAGCTGGACTAGCGGGGTTGTAGAGACCCAGTACTTC. Protein: CASSWTSGVVETQYF.